The 16 T cell receptor beta chains presented below share a single source sample, sequenced in a study of blood T cell repertoires in COVID-19. The method was immunoSEQ multiplex PCR; TCRdb's version includes in-frame clones alone and lacks a portion of them. The profile covers about 180,000 clones, with around 80% appearing a single time and 5% to 8.5% taken by the ten largest. Sequencing was carried out using peripheral blood. The receptors stem from a man in his 70s with active or convalescent COVID-19.

In DNA, the CDR3 is TGCGCCAGCAGCCAGAACACCGGGGAGCTGTTTTTT. It is translated as CASSQNTGELFF. This chain joins TRBV5-1 and TRBJ2-2, with D unclear. CDR3 length: 12 residues. Trimming removed 4 bases at V and 1 base at J, with 2 bases between. Germline values: CDR1 SGHRS, CDR2 YFSETQ.

This rearrangement joins TRBV2 to TRBJ2-2, with TRBD1 matching over 7 bases. Trimming removed 6 bases from V and 13 bases from J; junction bases left unmatched: 8. Germline loops: CDR1 SNHLY, CDR2 FYNNEI. The CDR3 contains 12 residues. CDR3 in amino acids: CASSNRGPWLFF. The CDR3 DNA reads TGTGCCAGCAGCAACAGGGGACCCTGGCTGTTTTTT. The whole variable domain, filled in from reference TRBV2 and TRBJ2-2, reads EPEVTQTPSHQVTQMGQEVILRCVPISNHLYFYWYRQILGQKVEFLVSFYNNEISEKSEIFDDQFSVERPDGSNFTLKIRSTKLEDSAMYFCASSNRGPWLFFGEGSRLTVL.

The chain is built from TRBV27 and TRBJ2-1; 8 bases line up with TRBD1. Germline loops: CDR1 MNHEY, CDR2 SMNVEV (reference sequence). This CDR3 spans 12 amino acids. The J segment lost 5 bases and the V segment lost 6 bases, leaving 0 bases of the junction unmatched. CDR3 residues: CASRDRDNEQFF. Here the CDR3 DNA reads TGTGCCAGCAGGGACAGGGACAATGAGCAGTTCTTC.

With respect to this clone: In the same sample, other DNA sequences code for this CDR3. The chain recombines TRBV30 with TRBJ1-2; D uncertain. With 0 bases removed from V and 4 bases from J, the gap between germline ends came to 3 bases. CDR3 length equals 11 residues. The germline CDR1 and CDR2 sequences are GTSNPN and SVGIG (reference sequence). The CDR3 loop reads CAWSVAYGYTF. CDR3 DNA: TGTGCCTGGAGTGTGGCCTATGGCTACACCTTC.

The V and J genes are TRBV10-1 and TRBJ2-3; D is perhaps TRBD1 (5 bases). V shed 2 bases and J shed 4 bases, with 16 bases lying between them. CDR1 and CDR2 from the germline V gene are WNHNN and SYGVQD (reference sequence). CDR3 length: 16 amino acids. The chain's CDR3 is CASSEGHSLGADTQYF. In nucleotides, the CDR3 is TGCGCCAGCAGTGAGGGGCACTCGTTAGGGGCAGATACGCAGTATTTT.

This clone has a single count. This CDR3 is CASSSLGGGSYNEQFF. The CDR3 region has the DNA TGTGCCAGCAGTTCCCTAGGCGGGGGCTCCTACAATGAGCAGTTCTTC. The gene calls are TRBV6-5 and TRBJ2-1; 7 nucleotides match TRBD2. This CDR3 is built from 16 residues. Unmatched junction bases numbered 6, after V lost 4 bases and J lost 0 bases. Per germline, CDR1 MNHEY and CDR2 SVGAGI.

The rearrangement uses TRBV5-4 and TRBJ2-1, with 11 positions matching TRBD2. Germline V lookup: CDR1 SGHNT, CDR2 YYREEE (reference sequence). CDR3 length: 15 residues. J lost 8 bases, V lost 0 bases, and 4 bases had no gene match. CDR3 protein: CASSLVSGRAYEQFF. DNA of the CDR3: TGTGCCAGCAGCTTGGTTAGCGGGAGGGCCTATGAGCAGTTCTTC.

The gene calls are TRBV9 and TRBJ1-3, with D possibly TRBD1 on 5 matching bases. CDR3 length: 14 residues. V gave up 6 bases and J gave up 3 bases, with 13 bases separating them. Germline CDR1 SGDLS, CDR2 YYNGEE. In nucleotides, the CDR3 is TGTGCCAGCAACACGGGGGTGGATGGAAACACCATATATTTT. It translates to CASNTGVDGNTIYF.

This clone was seen more than once but under ten times. This chain uses TRBV7-2 with TRBJ1-2, with TRBD1 identical over 8 bases. Germline CDR1 is SGHTA and CDR2 is FQGNSA. J gave up 7 bases and V 5 bases, and 6 bases lay outside the gene matches. The CDR3 is 13 amino acids. The CDR3, as DNA: TGTGCCAGCAGCGCAGACAGGGGCCCTGGCTACACCTTC. It is translated as CASSADRGPGYTF. Variable domain in full (rest from reference TRBV7-2 and TRBJ1-2): GAGVSQSPSNKVTEKGKDVELRCDPISGHTALYWYRQSLGQGLEFLIYFQGNSAPDKSGLPSDRFSAERTGGSVSTLTIQRTQQEDSAVYLCASSADRGPGYTFGSGTRLTVV.

This chain links TRBV7-2 with TRBJ2-5; TRBD1 matches at 9 bases. Germline V lookup: CDR1 SGHTA, CDR2 FQGNSA. This CDR3 is 16 amino acids long. With 5 bases clipped from V and 5 bases from J, the junction kept 12 bases outside the gene matches. CDR3 nucleotides: TGTGCCAGCAGCCCCACCCGGGACAGGGCAGCGGAGACCCAGTACTTC. Translating gives CASSPTRDRAAETQYF.

The CDR3 DNA reads TGTGCCAGCAGCTCTATAGGGGAACTGTTTTTT. Amino acids: CASSSIGELFF. This sequence joins TRBV7-6 and TRBJ1-4; D is perhaps TRBD1 (5 bases). Trimming pared 4 bases from V and 12 bases from J, leaving 9 bases between. The germline V gene encodes CDR1 SGHVS and CDR2 FNYEAQ. The CDR3 totals 11 residues. The whole variable domain, filled in from reference TRBV7-6 and TRBJ1-4, reads GAGVSQSPRYKVTKRGQDVALRCDPISGHVSLYWYRQALGQGPEFLTYFNYEAQQDKSGLPNDRFSAERPEGSISTLTIQRTEQRDSAMYRCASSSIGELFFGSGTQLSVL.

This clone is a singleton in its sample. The chain employs TRBV18 and TRBJ1-2; the match to TRBD1 covers 8 bases. Germline CDR1 and CDR2: KGHSH and LQKENI. J gave up 0 bases and V 4 bases, and 13 bases lay outside the gene matches. The CDR3 loop spans 18 amino acids. This chain's CDR3 is CASSRPKGQGSTNYGYTF. The CDR3 nucleotides are TGTGCCAGCTCACGACCGAAAGGACAGGGAAGCACTAACTATGGCTACACCTTC.

This clone was seen only a few times. CDR3 sequence reads: CASSLEGTGRAYEQYF. CDR3 nucleotides: TGTGCCAGCAGCTTAGAGGGGACAGGGAGGGCCTACGAGCAGTACTTC. The rearrangement joins TRBV13 to TRBJ2-7, with 9 bases matching TRBD1. Germline V gene lookup returns CDR1 PRHDT and CDR2 FYEKMQ (reference sequence). With V trimmed by 1 base and J by 2 bases, 6 bases remained unmatched. The CDR3 has 16 residues. The whole variable domain, remainder taken from reference TRBV13 and TRBJ2-7, is AAGVIQSPRHLIKEKRETATLKCYPIPRHDTVYWYQQGPGQDPQFLISFYEKMQSDKGSIPDRFSAQQFSDYHSELNMSSLELGDSALYFCASSLEGTGRAYEQYFGPGTRLTVT.

The CDR3 DNA sequence: TGTGCCAGCAGTTACGGTGGGGCGGGGACTGAAGCTTTCTTT. Protein: CASSYGGAGTEAFF. The chain uses TRBV6-5 and TRBJ1-1; tentatively, D is TRBD1 (5 bases). Germline lookup yields CDR1 MNHEY and CDR2 SVGAGI. The CDR3 is 14 amino acids. With 2 bases removed from V and 5 bases from J, the gap between germline ends came to 12 bases.

The chain uses TRBV5-1 and TRBJ2-7; no clear D. The CDR3 spans 13 residues. Trimming removed 1 base at V and 3 bases at J, with 8 bases between. Germline CDR1 reads SGHRS; CDR2 reads YFSETQ. CDR3 DNA: TGCGCCAGCAGCTTGAAATCCCACTACGAGCAGTACTTC. This encodes CASSLKSHYEQYF.

The chain uses TRBV9 and TRBJ2-2; TRBD2 agrees at 12 bases. Germline CDR1 reads SGDLS; CDR2 reads YYNGEE. CDR3 length: 16 amino acids. J was trimmed by 3 bases and V by 0 bases; bases with no gene match: 0. Written as DNA, the CDR3 is TGTGCCAGCAGCGTAGGGACTAGCGGGGACACCGGGGAGCTGTTTTTT. Its protein is CASSVGTSGDTGELFF.